The 22 T cell receptor beta chains in this list originate from one sample, sequenced in a study of cytomegalovirus exposure and HLA in healthy donors. It was with 60 Vbeta and 13 Jbeta primers that the PCR ran. Only in-frame clones appear in the TCRdb table, and some are missing; sequencing was by immunoSEQ multiplex PCR. The sample comprises 100,000 to 150,000 clones, roughly 89% of which are singletons, and 4.5% to 6.5% rests with the top ten. Sequencing was done on a sample of PBMCs. The source of these receptors is a woman aged 25 to 45 in good health and CMV-seronegative.

This clone came up a few times. The gene calls are TRBV6-6 and TRBJ2-7; 7 bases map to TRBD2. With 4 bases clipped from V and 2 bases from J, the junction kept 5 bases outside the gene matches. The germline CDR1 and CDR2 sequences are MNHNY and SVGAGI (reference sequence). The CDR3 spans 14 residues. Written as DNA, the CDR3 is TGTGCCAGCAGTTGGGGCGGGGGAGCCTACGAGCAGTACTTC. Its protein product is CASSWGGGAYEQYF.

V and J are TRBV7-2 and TRBJ1-2; D gene ambiguous. CDR1 SGHTA and CDR2 FQGNSA come from the germline V gene. V was trimmed by 5 bases and J by 3 bases, leaving 10 bases between them. CDR3 length: 13 residues. The CDR3: CASSPIYDYGYTF. As DNA, the CDR3 is TGTGCCAGCAGCCCTATTTACGACTATGGCTACACCTTC.

This rearrangement joins TRBV15 to TRBJ1-1; perhaps TRBD1 as D (6 bases). Per germline, CDR1 LNHNV and CDR2 YYDKDF (reference sequence). The CDR3 length is 15 residues. Trimming pared 1 base from V and 5 bases from J, leaving 14 bases between. CDR3 residues: CATSRAGMRGTEAFF. As DNA, the CDR3 is TGTGCCACCAGCAGAGCCGGGATGAGGGGGACTGAAGCTTTCTTT.

The chain combines TRBV27 with TRBJ1-1, with 8 bases matching TRBD1. CDR3 length: 16 residues. CDR1 is MNHEY and CDR2 is SMNVEV in the germline V gene (reference sequence). V dropped 5 bases and J dropped 1; count of bases not matched to a gene: 9. CDR3 sequence reads: CASSPWTGSKNTEAFF. Here the CDR3 DNA reads TGTGCCAGCAGTCCTTGGACAGGGTCGAAGAACACTGAAGCTTTCTTT.

The rearrangement joins TRBV28 to TRBJ1-2; D might be TRBD1 (6 bases). The CDR3 is made up of 15 amino acids. From germline, CDR1 is MDHEN and CDR2 SYDVKM. V was trimmed by 5 bases and J by 8 bases, leaving 21 bases between them. The CDR3 sequence: CASSTTGRGGGGYTF. CDR3 bases: TGTGCCAGCAGTACTACAGGGAGGGGGGGCGGGGGCTACACCTTC.

The chain has TRBV6-6 and TRBJ2-1; 10 nucleotides agree with TRBD2. CDR3 size: 16 residues. Germline loops: CDR1 MNHNY, CDR2 SVGAGI (reference sequence). V was clipped by 6 bases and J by 2 bases; unmatched bases: 7. CDR3 protein: CASSLSGTSAYNEQFF. CDR3 nucleotides: TGTGCCAGCAGCCTGTCCGGGACTAGCGCCTACAATGAGCAGTTCTTC.

CDR3 in amino acids: CATSRKRDSYEQYF. DNA for the CDR3: TGTGCCACCAGCAGGAAGCGGGATTCCTACGAGCAGTACTTC. The chain has TRBV15 and TRBJ2-7, with 7 bases lining up with TRBD2. The junction had 3 bases not matched to a gene; V was cut back by 3 bases and J by 1 base. Germline V gene lookup returns CDR1 LNHNV and CDR2 YYDKDF (reference sequence). The CDR3 spans 14 residues.

The gene calls are TRBV5-1 and TRBJ1-2; the D is unclear. This CDR3 has 14 amino acids. CDR1 is SGHRS, CDR2 YFSETQ, per germline. Deletions cut 4 bases from V and 4 bases from J, with 14 bases between. CDR3 protein: CASSPAGSGYGYTF. CDR3 DNA sequence: TGCGCCAGCAGCCCGGCCGGGTCTGGCTATGGCTACACCTTC.

The chain couples TRBV7-8 to TRBJ2-3, with unresolved D. Trimming removed 0 bases from V and 0 bases from J, with 10 bases in between. Germline V lookup: CDR1 SGHVS, CDR2 FQNEAQ. CDR3 length equals 16 residues. CDR3 residues: CASSLARSPSTDTQYF. The CDR3 DNA is TGTGCCAGCAGCTTAGCCCGTTCTCCTAGCACAGATACGCAGTATTTT.

The chain recombines TRBV28 with TRBJ2-1; D unresolved. The CDR3 has 13 amino acids. Germline V lookup: CDR1 MDHEN, CDR2 SYDVKM. V lost 7 bases to trimming and J lost 0 bases, with 7 bases between them. Here the CDR3 reads CASTASSYNEQFF. CDR3 nucleotides: TGTGCCAGCACCGCGAGCTCCTACAATGAGCAGTTCTTC.

This chain joins TRBV10-3 and TRBJ2-3; a possible D gene is TRBD2 (5 bases). The CDR3 is 16 amino acids. V lost 6 bases to trimming and J lost 2 bases, with 18 bases between them. Per germline, CDR1 ENHRY and CDR2 SYGVKD. CDR3 DNA sequence: TGTGCCATCAGCGTTGCTTGGGAGAGTGTCACAGATACGCAGTATTTT. It encodes CAISVAWESVTDTQYF.

The rearrangement links TRBV27 to TRBJ1-5; D gene uncertain. V was pared by 2 bases and J by 1 base, with 6 bases between. Germline loops: CDR1 MNHEY, CDR2 SMNVEV (reference sequence). This CDR3 contains 14 residues. CDR3 DNA sequence: TGTGCCAGCAGTTTACGAGGCAGCAATCAGCCCCAGCATTTT. Its translation is CASSLRGSNQPQHF.

The chain links TRBV30 to TRBJ2-6, with 8 nucleotides matching TRBD1. Losses at the gene ends were 1 base for V and 0 bases for J; bases not matched to a gene: 11. This CDR3 comprises 19 residues. CDR1 and CDR2 from the germline V gene are GTSNPN and SVGIG (reference sequence). This chain's CDR3 is CAWSAYGTGDFSGANVLTF. CDR3 DNA sequence: TGTGCCTGGAGTGCGTACGGGACAGGAGATTTCTCTGGGGCCAACGTCCTGACTTTC.

This chain joins TRBV2 and TRBJ1-1; the D is unclear. Trimming stripped 1 base from V and 3 bases from J, with 15 bases between. The germline CDR1 and CDR2 sequences are SNHLY and FYNNEI. CDR3 length: 16 amino acids. Written as DNA, the CDR3 is TGTGCCAGCAGTGAAGACACCGTGATGGTGGACACTGAAGCTTTCTTT. Translating it yields CASSEDTVMVDTEAFF.

Of note for this clone: Relative to the germline gene, one junction end is altered; a read error may explain this. The chain recombines TRBV7-9 with TRBJ2-1; a possible D gene is TRBD1 (5 bases). The germline V gene has CDR1 SEHNR and CDR2 FQNEAQ (reference sequence). The CDR3 runs 12 residues. The CDR3 DNA is TGTTCCAGCAGCCTGGACAACAATGAGCAGTTCTTC. Protein: CSSSLDNNEQFF.

This sequence joins TRBV2 and TRBJ2-1; D remains ambiguous. The CDR3 length is 16 residues. Germline-derived CDR1 and CDR2 are SNHLY and FYNNEI. V was cut by 5 bases and J by 8 bases, with 22 bases left in between. The CDR3: CASSFFFSLAADEQFF. Here the CDR3 DNA reads TGTGCCAGCAGTTTTTTCTTCTCGCTGGCGGCGGATGAGCAGTTCTTC.

The CDR3 here is CASYNGAEGNIQYF. The CDR3 region has the DNA TGTGCCTCTTACAATGGGGCTGAAGGAAACATTCAGTACTTC. The J gene is TRBJ2-4, the V gene TRBV28, with D perhaps matching TRBD1 (5 bases). The CDR3 totals 14 residues. V lost 11 bases to trimming and J lost 6 bases, with 20 bases between them. CDR1 is MDHEN and CDR2 is SYDVKM in the germline V gene.

The V and J genes are TRBV7-2 and TRBJ2-3; 7 nucleotides line up with TRBD2. The V and J ends lost 2 bases and 2 bases, in that order; junction bases with no gene match: 7. The CDR3 contains 16 residues. Germline V lookup: CDR1 SGHTA, CDR2 FQGNSA. CDR3 bases: TGTGCCAGCAGCTTACCGGGCGGGGGAAACACAGATACGCAGTATTTT. This translates into CASSLPGGGNTDTQYF.

The rearrangement links TRBV2 to TRBJ1-2; 8 bases match TRBD1. The V and J ends lost 7 bases and 3 bases, in that order; junction bases with no gene match: 7. Germline-derived CDR1 and CDR2 are SNHLY and FYNNEI. CDR3 length: 14 residues. In DNA, the CDR3 is TGTGCCAGCACAGGACAGGGAGGTCACTATGGCTACACCTTC. This gives the protein CASTGQGGHYGYTF. Full variable domain (remainder filled in from reference TRBV2 and TRBJ1-2): EPEVTQTPSHQVTQMGQEVILRCVPISNHLYFYWYRQILGQKVEFLVSFYNNEISEKSEIFDDQFSVERPDGSNFTLKIRSTKLEDSAMYFCASTGQGGHYGYTFGSGTRLTVV.

V gene TRBV6-5 combines with J gene TRBJ2-5; TRBD2 matches 12 bases. CDR3 length equals 15 residues. J gave up 1 base and V 5 bases, and 2 bases lay outside the gene matches. Germline lookup yields CDR1 MNHEY and CDR2 SVGAGI. In DNA form, the CDR3 reads TGTGCCAGCAGTCCGACTAGCGGGAGCCAAGAGACCCAGTACTTC. This gives the protein CASSPTSGSQETQYF.

The rearrangement joins TRBV19 to TRBJ1-5, with 9 bases fitting TRBD1. V lost 5 bases and J lost 5; bases outside the gene matches: 7. Germline CDR1 and CDR2: LNHDA and SQIVND (reference sequence). The CDR3 runs 15 residues. The CDR3 sequence is CASSGLTGGDQPQHF. The CDR3 region has the DNA TGTGCCAGTAGTGGACTCACAGGGGGCGATCAGCCCCAGCATTTT. Based on the CDR3 plus reference TRBV19 and TRBJ1-5, the full variable domain is DGGITQSPKYLFRKEGQNVTLSCEQNLNHDAMYWYRQDPGQGLRLIYYSQIVNDFQKGDIAEGYSVSREKKESFPLTVTSAQKNPTAFYLCASSGLTGGDQPQHFGDGTRLSIL.

This rearrangement joins TRBV7-9 to TRBJ1-4; D gene uncertain. Trimming took off 7 bases at V and 0 bases at J, with 9 bases between the two ends. Germline CDR1 SEHNR, CDR2 FQNEAQ (reference sequence). This CDR3 comprises 14 residues. Here the CDR3 reads CASTPSATNEKLFF. The CDR3 nucleotides read TGTGCCAGCACCCCTAGTGCAACTAATGAAAAACTGTTTTTT.